A single sample gave rise to the 21 T cell receptor beta chains below, sequenced in a study of blood T cell repertoires in COVID-19. The method was immunoSEQ multiplex PCR; TCRdb's version includes in-frame clones alone and lacks a portion of them. The profile shows around 170,000 clones, around four fifths of them singletons. Sequenced sample: peripheral blood. These receptors all stem from a man aged 30 to 45 with active or convalescent COVID-19.

The rearrangement links TRBV27 to TRBJ2-3; the match to TRBD2 covers 10 bases. J lost 1 base, V lost 1 base, and 2 bases had no gene match. Germline V lookup: CDR1 MNHEY, CDR2 SMNVEV (reference sequence). This CDR3 comprises 16 residues. CDR3 DNA: TGTGCCAGCAGTTTATGGGGGACTAGCGGCACAGATACGCAGTATTTT. Protein product: CASSLWGTSGTDTQYF.

This clone was detected a few times. The chain employs TRBV27 and TRBJ1-1; 8 bases align to TRBD1. The V segment lost 7 bases and the J segment 0 bases; nucleotides outside the gene matches: 4. This CDR3 is built from 14 residues. Per germline, CDR1 MNHEY and CDR2 SMNVEV (reference sequence). CDR3 protein: CASTLTGVNTEAFF. The CDR3 nucleotides are TGTGCCAGCACCCTGACAGGGGTGAACACTGAAGCTTTCTTT.

The CDR3 DNA follows: TGCGCCAGCAGCTCCACCGGGACAGGTCGCGAAAAACTGTTTTTT. Its translation is CASSSTGTGREKLFF. This chain connects TRBV5-1 to TRBJ1-4; 8 bases fit TRBD1. V shed 3 bases and J 8 bases; nucleotides not matched to a gene: 9. CDR3 size: 15 residues. Germline assignment: CDR1 SGHRS and CDR2 YFSETQ.

Comments on this clone: A junction end diverges from the germline sequence, so it may reflect a read error. The chain is built from TRBV7-2 and TRBJ2-7, with D possibly TRBD2 on 5 matching bases. Germline-derived CDR1 and CDR2 are SGHTA and FQGNSA. The CDR3 covers 14 residues. The CDR3 DNA sequence: TGTGCCAGCAGCTTAGCGGGAGTGTCCTCCGAGCAGTACTTC. Amino acid sequence: CASSLAGVSSEQYF.

The CDR3, as DNA: TGTGCCAGCAGTCCGCCGACTAGCGGCGGGGAGCTGTTTTTT. Its translation is CASSPPTSGGELFF. V and J are TRBV28 and TRBJ2-2; 9 nucleotides agree with TRBD2. The trim removed 5 bases at V and 7 bases at J, leaving 5 bases unmatched. The CDR3 is 14 residues long. The germline CDR1 and CDR2 sequences are MDHEN and SYDVKM.

The CDR3 DNA reads TGCGCCAGCAAGCGGGCAGTGAACACTGAAGCTTTCTTT. Protein: CASKRAVNTEAFF. This sequence joins TRBV10-1 and TRBJ1-1; the D is unclear. Trimming shortened V by 7 bases and J by 0 bases, and 9 bases separated the two germline ends. CDR3 length: 13 residues. CDR1 is WNHNN and CDR2 is SYGVQD in the germline V gene (reference sequence).

The rearrangement uses TRBV29-1 and TRBJ2-5; D perhaps matches TRBD2 (7 bases). Germline V gives CDR1 SQVTM, CDR2 ANQGSEA. The V end was cut by 6 bases, the J end by 5 bases, with 22 bases between. The CDR3 length is 15 residues. CDR3 residues: CSVEGGETPGETQYF. CDR3 DNA sequence: TGCAGCGTCGAGGGGGGGGAGACCCCTGGGGAGACCCAGTACTTC.

The gene calls are TRBV7-3 and TRBJ2-1; a possible D gene is TRBD2 (6 bases). The CDR3 length is 16 residues. From germline, CDR1 is SGHTA and CDR2 FQGTGA. V was shortened by 2 bases and J by 1 base, with 12 bases between the two germline ends. This chain's CDR3 is CASSLGGTTSYNEQFF. The CDR3, as DNA: TGTGCCAGCAGCTTAGGGGGGACCACTTCCTACAATGAGCAGTTCTTC.

The gene calls are TRBV10-3 and TRBJ1-4; TRBD1 matches 7 bases. The CDR3 runs to 14 residues. V gave up 3 bases and J gave up 8 bases; unmatched junction bases: 6. Per the germline V gene, CDR1 is ENHRY and CDR2 is SYGVKD. CDR3 bases: TGTGCCATCAGTGATAGGGGGCTCGACGAAAAACTGTTTTTT. This encodes CAISDRGLDEKLFF.

This chain uses TRBV24-1 with TRBJ2-1, with 7 bases matching TRBD2. V lost 2 bases, J lost 7 bases, and 13 bases stayed unmatched. Germline V gene data show CDR1 as KGHDR and CDR2 as SFDVKD. The CDR3 runs 17 residues. The CDR3: CATSDSTGTNNRNEQFF. The CDR3 DNA follows: TGTGCCACCAGTGATTCCACCGGGACTAACAATCGGAATGAGCAGTTCTTC.

V is TRBV30 and J is TRBJ1-5, with unresolved D. Trimming removed 0 bases at V and 7 bases at J, with 10 bases between. The CDR3 contains 13 residues. Germline CDR1 reads GTSNPN; CDR2 reads SVGIG (reference sequence). CDR3 coding DNA: TGTGCCTGGAGTGTGGCTCCCCGACAGCCCCAGCATTTT. This gives the protein CAWSVAPRQPQHF.

V is TRBV30 and J is TRBJ1-5, with D tentatively TRBD1 (5 bases). The CDR3 is 16 amino acids. With 0 bases removed from V and 4 bases from J, the gap between germline ends came to 16 bases. CDR1 and CDR2 from the germline V gene are GTSNPN and SVGIG (reference sequence). The CDR3 nucleotides are TGTGCCTGGAGTGTACATCCCACAGGAATTAATCAGCCCCAGCATTTT. This sequence encodes CAWSVHPTGINQPQHF.

The table lists this clone with a few counts. CDR3 sequence reads: CASSFGTGSNQPQHF. Here the CDR3 DNA reads TGTGCCAGCAGCTTTGGAACAGGGTCCAATCAGCCCCAGCATTTT. V gene TRBV11-2 combines with J gene TRBJ1-5; a possible D gene is TRBD1 (6 bases). This CDR3 is built from 15 residues. From germline, CDR1 is SGHAT and CDR2 FQNNGV. V was shortened by 3 bases and J by 3 bases, with 12 bases between the two germline ends.

The chain couples TRBV5-1 to TRBJ1-1, with D unclear. V lost 0 bases, J lost 6 bases, and 15 bases lay in between. Germline CDR1 and CDR2: SGHRS and YFSETQ. This CDR3 has 15 amino acids. The CDR3 bases are TGCGCCAGCAGCTTGGGGACCGATCAGGACTCTGAAGCTTTCTTT. This gives the protein CASSLGTDQDSEAFF.

The CDR3 region is CASSYSQSSYNSPLHF. Here the CDR3 DNA reads TGTGCCAGCAGTTACTCCCAGTCCAGCTATAATTCACCCCTCCACTTT. The rearrangement uses TRBV6-5 and TRBJ1-6; D gene uncertain. The CDR3 is 16 residues long. Germline CDR1 and CDR2: MNHEY and SVGAGI. V lost 0 bases and J lost 3, with 9 bases in between.

The chain combines TRBV10-2 with TRBJ1-1; D might be TRBD1 (5 bases). This CDR3 spans 16 amino acids. V shed 0 bases and J shed 1 base, with 12 bases lying between them. Germline values: CDR1 WSHSY, CDR2 SAAADI. The CDR3 bases are TGCGCCAGCAGTGAGTCCATGACAGCGTGGAACACTGAAGCTTTCTTT. Protein: CASSESMTAWNTEAFF.

The chain recombines TRBV5-8 with TRBJ1-5, with 11 positions matching TRBD1. CDR1 and CDR2 from the germline V gene are SGHTS and YDEGEE. This CDR3 is 14 amino acids long. V shed 4 bases, J shed 5 bases, and the junction held 2 bases outside the gene matches. Written as DNA, the CDR3 is TGTGCCAGCAGCGGGGGACAGGGGGATCAGCCCCAGCATTTT. Translated, it gives CASSGGQGDQPQHF.

The gene calls are TRBV11-3 and TRBJ2-1; D is ambiguous. The V end was cut by 1 base, the J end by 3 bases, with 7 bases between. CDR3 length: 14 amino acids. From germline, CDR1 is SGHNT and CDR2 YENEEA. CDR3 coding DNA: TGTGCCAGCAGCTTAGTTGTTAACTACAATGAGCAGTTCTTC. Encoded protein: CASSLVVNYNEQFF. The complete variable domain, with remaining parts taken from reference TRBV11-3 and TRBJ2-1, reads EAGVVQSPRYKIIEKKQPVAFWCNPISGHNTLYWYLQNLGQGPELLIRYENEEAVDDSQLPKDRFSAERLKGVDSTLKIQPAELGDSAVYLCASSLVVNYNEQFFGPGTRLTVL.

This clone was observed a single time. The CDR3 here is CAWSEGLNQPQHF. Written as DNA, the CDR3 is TGTGCCTGGAGCGAGGGACTTAATCAGCCCCAGCATTTT. The rearrangement joins TRBV30 to TRBJ1-5; D perhaps matches TRBD1 (5 bases). Germline CDR1 GTSNPN, CDR2 SVGIG (reference sequence). Trimming cost V 3 bases and J 4 bases, with 10 bases left between them. The CDR3 is 13 residues long.

The chain joins TRBV11-2 to TRBJ2-1, with TRBD1 matching over 7 bases. The germline V gene has CDR1 SGHAT and CDR2 FQNNGV. This CDR3 comprises 13 residues. Trimming at V came to 5 bases and at J to 8 bases, leaving 6 bases not matched to a gene. CDR3 amino acids: CASSPTTGDEQFF. DNA for the CDR3: TGTGCCAGCAGCCCCACCACAGGGGATGAGCAGTTCTTC.

CDR3 protein: CASAAQAGGYEQYF. In DNA form, the CDR3 reads TGCGCCAGCGCCGCCCAAGCAGGGGGCTACGAGCAGTACTTC. This chain joins TRBV10-1 and TRBJ2-7, with 7 bases lining up with TRBD1. This CDR3 region has 14 residues. Germline V gives CDR1 WNHNN, CDR2 SYGVQD (reference sequence). With 8 bases clipped from V and 3 bases from J, the junction kept 10 bases outside the gene matches.